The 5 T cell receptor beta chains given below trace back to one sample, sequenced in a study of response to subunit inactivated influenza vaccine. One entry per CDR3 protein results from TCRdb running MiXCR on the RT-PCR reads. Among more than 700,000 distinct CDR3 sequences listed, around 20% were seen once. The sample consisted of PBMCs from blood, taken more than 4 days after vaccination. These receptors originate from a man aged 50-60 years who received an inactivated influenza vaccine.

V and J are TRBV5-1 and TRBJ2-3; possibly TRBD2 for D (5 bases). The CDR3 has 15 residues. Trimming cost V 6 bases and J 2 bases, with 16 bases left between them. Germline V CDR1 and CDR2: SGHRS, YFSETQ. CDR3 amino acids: CASTSGLSHTDTQYF. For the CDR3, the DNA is TGCGCCAGCACCTCAGGACTCAGCCACACAGATACGCAGTATTTT.

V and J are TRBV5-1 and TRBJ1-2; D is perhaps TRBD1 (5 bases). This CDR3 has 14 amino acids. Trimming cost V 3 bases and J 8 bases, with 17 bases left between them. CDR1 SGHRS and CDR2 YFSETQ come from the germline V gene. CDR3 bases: TGCGCCAGCAGCTCTAGCAGTGGGGCGAAAGGCTACACCTTC. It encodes CASSSSSGAKGYTF.

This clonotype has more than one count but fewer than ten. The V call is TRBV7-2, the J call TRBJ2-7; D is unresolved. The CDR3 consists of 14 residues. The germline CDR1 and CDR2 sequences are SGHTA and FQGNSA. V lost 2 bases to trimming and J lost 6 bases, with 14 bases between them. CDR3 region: CASSLQPPVSEQYF. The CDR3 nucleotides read TGTGCCAGCAGCTTACAGCCCCCGGTCTCCGAGCAGTACTTC.

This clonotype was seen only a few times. CDR3 loop: CASSQEQGLPYNEQFF. As DNA, the CDR3 is TGCGCCAGCAGCCAAGAACAGGGTCTCCCCTACAATGAGCAGTTCTTC. V gene TRBV4-1 combines with J gene TRBJ2-1, with a tentative D call TRBD1 (6 bases). This CDR3 is built from 16 residues. Germline V CDR1 and CDR2: MGHRA, YSYEKL. The V end was cut by 0 bases, the J end by 2 bases, with 11 bases between.

CDR3 bases: TGTGCCAGCACCTTCGAGGGGGCGCCATTATTCACTGAAGCTTTCTTT. Translation gives CASTFEGAPLFTEAFF. This chain uses TRBV6-1 with TRBJ1-1; 7 positions match TRBD1. Germline CDR1 MNHNS, CDR2 SASEGT. The V segment lost 7 bases and the J segment 4 bases; nucleotides outside the gene matches: 15. The CDR3 totals 16 residues.